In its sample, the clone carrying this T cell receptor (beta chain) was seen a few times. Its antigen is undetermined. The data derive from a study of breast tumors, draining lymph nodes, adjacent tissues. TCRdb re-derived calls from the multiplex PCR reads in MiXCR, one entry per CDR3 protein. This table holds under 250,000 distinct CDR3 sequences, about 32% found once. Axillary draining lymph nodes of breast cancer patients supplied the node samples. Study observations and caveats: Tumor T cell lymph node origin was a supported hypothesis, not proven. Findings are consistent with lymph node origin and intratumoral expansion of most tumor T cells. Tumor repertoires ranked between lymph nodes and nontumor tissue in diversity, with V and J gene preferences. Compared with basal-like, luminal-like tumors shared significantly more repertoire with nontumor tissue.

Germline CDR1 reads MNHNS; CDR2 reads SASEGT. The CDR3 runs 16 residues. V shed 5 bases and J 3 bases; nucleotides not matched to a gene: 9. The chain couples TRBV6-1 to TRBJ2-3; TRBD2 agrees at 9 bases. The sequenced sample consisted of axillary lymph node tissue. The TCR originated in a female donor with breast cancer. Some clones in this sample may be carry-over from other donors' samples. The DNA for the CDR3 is TGTGCCAGCAGTCAACAGGCGGGAGGGCGGACAGATACGCAGTATTTT. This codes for CASSQQAGGRTDTQYF.